This TCR beta chain is from a study of human T cells and chemical hapten exposure. Whole-study results and caveats: There was no change with DPC sensitization in TCRs above 1 in 1000 frequency.

In the library, unique molecular identifiers were attached to individual cDNA molecules. A single record per CDR3 protein comes from TCRdb applying MiXCR to the RACE reads. The sample holds about 130,000 distinct CDR3 sequences, around 8.3% seen once. Germline CDR1 SNHLY, CDR2 FYNNEI. The V gene lost 5 bases and the J gene lost 7 bases, with 12 bases spanning the gap. The CDR3 is 13 residues long. The time point denotes: healthy volunteer bleed at 2 weeks. The authors extracted total RNA from unfractionated whole blood. This clonotype came up many times. The antigen is not known. The receptor's source is a male donor in good health. Some clones in this sample may be carry-over from other donors' samples. The sample was whole blood. The V call is TRBV2, the J call TRBJ2-1; D is uncertain. CDR3 DNA sequence: TGTGCCAGCAGTAGCGTTAGGATTAATGAGCAGTTCTTC. Amino acids: CASSSVRINEQFF. Based on the CDR3 plus reference TRBV2 and TRBJ2-1, the full variable domain is EPEVTQTPSHQVTQMGQEVILRCVPISNHLYFYWYRQILGQKVEFLVSFYNNEISEKSEIFDDQFSVERPDGSNFTLKIRSTKLEDSAMYFCASSSVRINEQFFGPGTRLTVL.